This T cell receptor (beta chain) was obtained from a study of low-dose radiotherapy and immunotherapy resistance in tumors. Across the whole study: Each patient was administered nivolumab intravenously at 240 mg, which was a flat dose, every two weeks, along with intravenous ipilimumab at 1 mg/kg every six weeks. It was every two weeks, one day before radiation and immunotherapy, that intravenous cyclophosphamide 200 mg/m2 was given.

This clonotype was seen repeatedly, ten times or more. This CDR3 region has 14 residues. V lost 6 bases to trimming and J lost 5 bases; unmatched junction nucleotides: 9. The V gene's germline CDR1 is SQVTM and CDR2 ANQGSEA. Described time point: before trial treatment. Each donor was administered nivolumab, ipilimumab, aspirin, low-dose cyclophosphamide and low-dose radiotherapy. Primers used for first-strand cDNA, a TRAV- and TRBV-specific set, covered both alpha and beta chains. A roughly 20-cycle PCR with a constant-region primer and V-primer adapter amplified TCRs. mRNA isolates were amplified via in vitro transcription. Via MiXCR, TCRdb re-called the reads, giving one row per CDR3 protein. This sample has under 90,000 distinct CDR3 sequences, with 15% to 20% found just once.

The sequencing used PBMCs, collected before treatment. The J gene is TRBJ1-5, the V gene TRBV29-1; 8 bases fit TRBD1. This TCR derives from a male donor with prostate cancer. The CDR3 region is CSVITGGEDQPQHF. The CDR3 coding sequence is TGCAGCGTGATTACAGGGGGAGAAGATCAGCCCCAGCATTTT.